This T cell receptor beta chain was captured by sequencing in a study of OX40 agonist ivuxolimab in advanced cancers. Study-level findings and limits: At doses 0.1 to 3.0 mg/kg, CD4+ and CD8+ clones expanded. There were also nonresponders showing low normalized T-cell clonal expansion.

The data were produced by immunoSEQ multiplex PCR, yet TCRdb's version contains in-frame clones alone and is incomplete. The sample lists under 50,000 clones; around 80% were seen once. Prior autoimmune disease or systemic immunosuppression barred patients. Germline CDR1 is SGHAT and CDR2 is FQNNGV. The CDR3 extends over 13 amino acids. V lost 5 bases to trimming and J lost 8 bases; unmatched junction nucleotides: 3. As to this clone: Its cognate antigen is unknown.

The sample in question was CD4+ or CD8+ T cells sorted from blood, obtained in a trial of the OX40 agonist ivuxolimab. This TCR was sampled from an adult with an advanced solid tumor such as melanoma, head and neck, liver or kidney cancer. The rearrangement links TRBV11-2 to TRBJ1-4, with 9 bases identical to TRBD1. CDR3 loop: CASSETGGEKLFF. CDR3 nucleotide sequence: TGTGCCAGCAGCGAAACAGGGGGCGAAAAACTGTTTTTT.